The present T cell receptor beta chain was sequenced within a study of T cell responses to AZD1222 COVID-19 vaccine. Study-level findings and limits: The donors showed a predominance of white British ancestry and of females, with possible underestimation of clonal diversity. After the peak T cell response, and only then, were repertoires sampled.

V was clipped by 1 base and J by 13 bases; unmatched bases: 6. CDR1 is SGHNT and CDR2 is YENEEA in the germline V gene. This CDR3 comprises 13 residues. About this clone: Its antigen remains unidentified.

Measured with immunoSEQ multiplex PCR; TCRdb has only the in-frame clones, and not every one. The sample shows 100,000 to 150,000 clones, roughly nine tenths of them seen only once. Sample: peripheral blood, taken on day 0 of AZD1222 vaccination. The sequence derives from an adult in good health. V usage is TRBV11-3 and J usage is TRBJ1-4; TRBD1 aligns across 7 bases. CDR3 coding DNA: TGTGCCAGCAGCTTAGTGAAACAGGGGAGACTGTTTTTT. Its translation: CASSLVKQGRLFF.